The 27 T cell receptor beta chains below all came from one sample that was sequenced in a study of quantifying T cell responses using KT2 cells. Across the whole study: TCR alpha and beta constant-region primers primed reverse transcription of RNA.

A single-stranded UMI oligo with SP2 sequence was ligated to cDNA 3' ends. The first PCR ran roughly 4 cycles with an equimolar RC1.1 and RC1.2 beta primer mix. TCRdb itself ran the UMI-ligation and nested PCR reads through MiXCR, one entry per CDR3 protein. The table includes 40,000 to 60,000 distinct CDR3 sequences, around 10% detected once. The sample consisted of PBMCs spiked with cells of the T cell clone KT2. The receptors were gathered from a human donor.

The chain joins TRBV7-2 to TRBJ2-5; 7 positions match TRBD1. Per the germline V gene, CDR1 is SGHTA and CDR2 is FQGNSA. V lost 4 bases, J lost 4 bases, and 3 bases stayed unmatched. CDR3 size: 13 residues. The CDR3, as DNA: TGTGCCAGCAGCTCGGGACAGTCAGAGACCCAGTACTTC. Its translation is CASSSGQSETQYF. Supplemented by reference TRBV7-2 and TRBJ2-5, the full variable domain reads GAGVSQSPSNKVTEKGKDVELRCDPISGHTALYWYRQSLGQGLEFLIYFQGNSAPDKSGLPSDRFSAERTGGSVSTLTIQRTQQEDSAVYLCASSSGQSETQYFGPGTRLLVL.

This clonotype was seen once. The chain has TRBV5-1 and TRBJ1-3; TRBD1 might be the D (5 bases). Per germline, CDR1 SGHRS and CDR2 YFSETQ. The V end lost 0 bases, the J end lost 0 bases, and 13 bases lay between the germline ends. The CDR3 spans 17 residues. CDR3 sequence reads: CASSLEGKRSSGNTIYF. Written as DNA, the CDR3 is TGCGCCAGCAGCTTGGAGGGGAAGCGGTCCTCTGGAAACACCATATATTTT. The full variable domain, rest sourced from reference TRBV5-1 and TRBJ1-3, is KAGVTQTPRYLIKTRGQQVTLSCSPISGHRSVSWYQQTPGQGLQFLFEYFSETQRNKGNFPGRFSGRQFSNSRSEMNVSTLELGDSALYLCASSLEGKRSSGNTIYFGEGSWLTVV.

V gene TRBV5-4 combines with J gene TRBJ2-3, with D perhaps matching TRBD2 (6 bases). V was trimmed by 0 bases and J by 2 bases, leaving 10 bases between them. CDR3 size: 15 residues. CDR1 SGHNT and CDR2 YYREEE come from the germline V gene (reference sequence). In DNA form, the CDR3 reads TGTGCCAGCAGCTTGGATAGCGGACTCACAGATACGCAGTATTTT. Translated: CASSLDSGLTDTQYF.

The chain has TRBV12-5 and TRBJ2-2; 7 nucleotides agree with TRBD1. Germline loops: CDR1 LGHNT, CDR2 FRNRAP. V was clipped by 0 bases and J by 5 bases; unmatched bases: 12. CDR3 size: 18 residues. The CDR3 protein is CASGLVLTGQQKTGELFF. The CDR3 coding sequence is TGTGCTAGTGGTTTGGTACTTACGGGACAGCAAAAAACCGGGGAGCTGTTTTTT.

This clonotype was observed at least ten times. An end of the junction differs from the germline gene, which may be a read error. V is TRBV13 and J is TRBJ1-1, with TRBD1 identical over 9 bases. The V gene's germline CDR1 is PRHDT and CDR2 FYEKMQ (reference sequence). This CDR3 contains 15 residues. The CDR3, as DNA: TGTGCCAGCAGCCTAGGGGGACAGGGTCGCACTGAAGCTTTCTTT. It specifies CASSLGGQGRTEAFF. The full variable domain, with the rest looked up from reference TRBV13 and TRBJ1-1, is AAGVIQSPRHLIKEKRETATLKCYPIPRHDTVYWYQQGPGQDPQFLISFYEKMQSDKGSIPDRFSAQQFSDYHSELNMSSLELGDSALYFCASSLGGQGRTEAFFGQGTRLTVV.

This clonotype has just a few counts. The rearrangement joins TRBV25-1 to TRBJ1-1, with D unresolved. The CDR3 runs to 11 residues. The V gene lost 8 bases and the J gene lost 2 bases, with 6 bases spanning the gap. Germline values: CDR1 MGHDK, CDR2 SYGVNS. CDR3 bases: TGTGCCAGCCGGTCAAACACTGAAGCTTTCTTT. Translated: CASRSNTEAFF.

This clonotype has at least ten counts. V gene TRBV3-1 combines with J gene TRBJ2-2, with D unclear. Germline V CDR1 and CDR2: LGHDT, YNNKEL (reference sequence). Trimming removed 0 bases from V and 7 bases from J, with 15 bases in between. The CDR3 extends over 16 amino acids. The CDR3: CASSQDRARASGELFF. The DNA of the CDR3 is TGTGCCAGCAGCCAAGACCGGGCCCGGGCCAGCGGGGAGCTGTTTTTT.

This chain joins TRBV2 and TRBJ2-1; 11 bases map to TRBD2. The CDR3 has 16 amino acids. CDR1 is SNHLY and CDR2 is FYNNEI in the germline V gene. The trim removed 1 base at V and 7 bases at J, leaving 6 bases unmatched. The CDR3 DNA is TGTGCCAGCAGTGAAGAGGTAGCGGGGGGGCCTAATGAGCAGTTCTTC. It is translated as CASSEEVAGGPNEQFF.

In its sample, this clonotype was seen many times. The rearrangement joins TRBV5-6 to TRBJ2-3; 7 bases agree with TRBD2. Germline V gives CDR1 SGHDT, CDR2 YYEEEE. The J segment lost 1 base and the V segment lost 1 base, leaving 3 bases of the junction unmatched. The CDR3 has 15 amino acids. CDR3 sequence: CASSLPAGRTDTQYF. The CDR3 DNA follows: TGTGCCAGCAGCTTGCCAGCGGGACGCACAGATACGCAGTATTTT.

The table lists this clonotype with a few counts. The chain carries TRBV6-5 and TRBJ1-1; 8 positions agree with TRBD1. J lost 7 bases, V lost 6 bases, and 10 bases had no gene match. Per germline, CDR1 MNHEY and CDR2 SVGAGI. The CDR3 runs to 14 residues. The CDR3 DNA is TGTGCCAGCAGCTTCCGACAGGGGACAAATGAAGCTTTCTTT. It specifies CASSFRQGTNEAFF.

J is TRBJ2-3 and V is TRBV10-3, with 7 bases aligning to TRBD2. This CDR3 has 17 residues. With 5 bases clipped from V and 1 base from J, the junction kept 12 bases outside the gene matches. Germline CDR1 ENHRY, CDR2 SYGVKD. The CDR3 bases are TGTGCCATCAGTCAGGGAGGGACTACTAAAGGCACAGATACGCAGTATTTT. Translating it yields CAISQGGTTKGTDTQYF.

This clonotype was counted only a few times. V gene TRBV29-1 combines with J gene TRBJ1-3, with D unresolved. This CDR3 contains 13 residues. Trimming took off 4 bases at V and 3 bases at J, with 10 bases between the two ends. The V gene's germline CDR1 is SQVTM and CDR2 ANQGSEA. CDR3 in DNA: TGCAGCGTTGTAGAGGGTAATGGAAACACCATATATTTT. Amino acid sequence: CSVVEGNGNTIYF.

The chain joins TRBV24-1 to TRBJ2-1; 7 bases are shared with TRBD2. Germline V gives CDR1 KGHDR, CDR2 SFDVKD. The trim removed 1 base at V and 0 bases at J, leaving 2 bases unmatched. CDR3 length: 16 residues. The CDR3 reads CATSDFGGSSYNEQFF. As DNA, the CDR3 is TGTGCCACCAGTGATTTCGGCGGGAGCTCCTACAATGAGCAGTTCTTC.

This clonotype was found many times. The chain links TRBV27 to TRBJ1-2, with D uncertain. This CDR3 has 13 amino acids. From germline, CDR1 is MNHEY and CDR2 SMNVEV (reference sequence). Trimming took 8 bases from V and 3 from J, leaving 13 bases between them. This CDR3 reads CASGAGVYYGYTF. CDR3 DNA sequence: TGTGCCAGCGGAGCTGGGGTATACTATGGCTACACCTTC.

This clonotype showed up many times. The CDR3 region is CASSALGLAGGYYNEQFF. CDR3 in DNA: TGTGCCAGCAGCGCTCTCGGACTAGCGGGGGGATACTACAATGAGCAGTTCTTC. The chain recombines TRBV9 with TRBJ2-1; 14 nucleotides line up with TRBD2. The CDR3 is 18 residues long. Germline values: CDR1 SGDLS, CDR2 YYNGEE. V dropped 3 bases and J dropped 3; count of bases not matched to a gene: 8. The full variable domain, with the rest looked up from reference TRBV9 and TRBJ2-1, is DSGVTQTPKHLITATGQRVTLRCSPRSGDLSVYWYQQSLDQGLQFLIQYYNGEERAKGNILERFSAQQFPDLHSELNLSSLELGDSALYFCASSALGLAGGYYNEQFFGPGTRLTVL.

This clonotype was found many times. V and J are TRBV21-1 and TRBJ2-3. TRBV21-1 is labeled a pseudogene. This CDR3 is built from 11 residues. This chain's CDR3 is CASSRPDTQYF. As DNA, the CDR3 is TGTGCCAGCAGCAGACCAGATACGCAGTATTTT.

This clonotype showed up just a few times. V and J are TRBV9 and TRBJ2-3, with 8 bases that match TRBD2. V trimming: 4 bases; J trimming: 5 bases; junction bases outside the gene matches: 6. Germline CDR1 reads SGDLS; CDR2 reads YYNGEE. The CDR3 consists of 14 residues. The CDR3 DNA sequence: TGTGCCAGCAGCCCGGGGGGGGGCCAAGATACGCAGTATTTT. Protein sequence: CASSPGGGQDTQYF.

This chain connects TRBV11-3 to TRBJ2-3, with 8 bases fitting TRBD2. Germline V lookup: CDR1 SGHNT, CDR2 YENEEA. Trimming removed 0 bases from V and 1 base from J; junction bases left unmatched: 3. This CDR3 is 16 amino acids long. In nucleotides, the CDR3 is TGTGCCAGCAGCTTAGATTCAGCGGGGGGCACAGATACGCAGTATTTT. This gives the protein CASSLDSAGGTDTQYF.

This clonotype was picked up many times. The chain uses TRBV6-1 and TRBJ1-5; D is ambiguous. V was pared by 7 bases and J by 9 bases, with 16 bases between. Germline CDR1 is MNHNS and CDR2 is SASEGT. This CDR3 is built from 13 residues. The CDR3 spells CASTPRSASPQHF. As DNA, the CDR3 is TGTGCCAGCACCCCGAGGTCTGCATCGCCCCAGCATTTT.

The table lists this clonotype with a few counts. This sequence joins TRBV7-3 and TRBJ2-1, with 8 bases that match TRBD2. The CDR3 runs 16 residues. V shed 1 base and J 5 bases; nucleotides not matched to a gene: 7. Germline lookup yields CDR1 SGHTA and CDR2 FQGTGA. The CDR3 region is CASSLRPGGTNNEQFF. The CDR3 DNA reads as TGTGCCAGCAGCTTAAGGCCGGGGGGGACGAACAATGAGCAGTTCTTC.

The sample holds many counts of this clonotype. The chain links TRBV20-1 to TRBJ2-7, with 7 bases aligning to TRBD2. After removal of 2 bases from V and 2 bases from J, the junction contained 6 bases not matched to a gene. This CDR3 has 14 residues. The germline CDR1 and CDR2 sequences are DFQATT and SNEGSKA (reference sequence). As DNA, the CDR3 is TGCAGTGCTAGAACGTCGGGAGGAGCCTACGAGCAGTACTTC. Residues: CSARTSGGAYEQYF.

This clonotype was counted between two and nine times. Germline is not matched at one junction end, which may reflect a read error. The V gene is TRBV7-7, the J gene TRBJ2-7; 12 bases line up with TRBD2. Germline CDR1 reads SSHAT; CDR2 reads FNYEAQ (reference sequence). This CDR3 contains 15 residues. CDR3 residues: CASSTGTSGWSEQYF. The CDR3 DNA follows: TGTGCTAGCAGCACCGGGACTAGCGGGTGGAGCGAGCAGTACTTC. Full variable domain (missing parts from reference TRBV7-7 and TRBJ2-7): GAGVSQSPRYKVTKRGQDVTLRCDPISSHATLYWYQQALGQGPEFLTYFNYEAQPDKSGLPSDRFSAERPEGSISTLTIQRTEQRDSAMYRCASSTGTSGWSEQYFGPGTRLTVT.

This clonotype has a handful of counts. In DNA, the CDR3 is TGTGCCAGTAGTATTGGCTCAGGGGTTGGCACCGGGGAGCTGTTTTTT. Its protein product is CASSIGSGVGTGELFF. This chain uses TRBV19 with TRBJ2-2; maybe TRBD1 (6 bases). V dropped 3 bases and J dropped 4 bases, with 15 bases sitting between them. Germline V gene data show CDR1 as LNHDA and CDR2 as SQIVND (reference sequence). CDR3 length: 16 amino acids.

This clonotype came up many times. The V call is TRBV20-1, the J call TRBJ1-2; D may be TRBD1 (5 bases). Germline V gene data show CDR1 as DFQATT and CDR2 as SNEGSKA (reference sequence). V was shortened by 6 bases and J by 4 bases, with 12 bases between the two germline ends. This CDR3 has 12 residues. The CDR3 nucleotides are TGCAGTGCAAAACGGGGGAGCTATGGCTACACCTTC. It codes for CSAKRGSYGYTF.

The V call is TRBV12-3 or TRBV12-4, the J call TRBJ1-4, with D possibly TRBD1 on 5 matching bases. Trimming pared 4 bases from V and 8 bases from J, leaving 17 bases between. CDR3 size: 15 residues. The CDR3, as DNA: TGTGCCAGCAGTTCCCAGGGCGCGCCAGGGGAAAAACTGTTTTTT. It yields the protein CASSSQGAPGEKLFF.

The CDR3 region has the DNA TGTGCCAGCAGCCCCATCCTTACACTCTCCTACGAGCAGTACTTC. Protein: CASSPILTLSYEQYF. The chain employs TRBV11-3 and TRBJ2-7, with D uncertain. Per germline, CDR1 SGHNT and CDR2 YENEEA. Trimming cost V 5 bases and J 0 bases, with 14 bases left between them. This CDR3 region has 15 residues.

V and J are TRBV30 and TRBJ1-2, with D unclear. Trimming took off 2 bases at V and 4 bases at J, with 14 bases between the two ends. The CDR3 covers 14 residues. Per the germline V gene, CDR1 is GTSNPN and CDR2 is SVGIG (reference sequence). The CDR3 loop is CAWSKTDKPYGYTF. Written as DNA, the CDR3 is TGTGCCTGGAGTAAAACCGATAAGCCCTATGGCTACACCTTC. The entire variable domain, with the rest obtained from reference TRBV30 and TRBJ1-2, is as follows: SQTIHQWPATLVQPVGSPLSLECTVEGTSNPNLYWYRQAAGRGLQLLFYSVGIGQISSEVPQNLSASRPQDRQFILSSKKLLLSDSGFYLCAWSKTDKPYGYTFGSGTRLTVV.